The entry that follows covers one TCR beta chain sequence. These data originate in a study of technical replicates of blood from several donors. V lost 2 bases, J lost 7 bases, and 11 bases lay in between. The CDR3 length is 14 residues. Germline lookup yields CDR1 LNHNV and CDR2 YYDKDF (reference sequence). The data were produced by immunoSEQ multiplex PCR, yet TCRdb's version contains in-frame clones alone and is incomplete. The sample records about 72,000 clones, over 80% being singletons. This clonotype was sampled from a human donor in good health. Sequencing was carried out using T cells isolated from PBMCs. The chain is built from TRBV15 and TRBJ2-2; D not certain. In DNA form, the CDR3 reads TGTGCCACCAGCAGACTAGTTCTGGGCGGGGAGCTGTTTTTT. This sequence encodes CATSRLVLGGELFF.